These T cell receptor beta chains were read from a single sample in a study of shared clonotypes between healthy human individuals. TCRdb's copy holds only in-frame clones and misses some; the assay was immunoSEQ multiplex PCR. The profile shows just over 2,000,000 clones, less than 95% of them singletons. What was sequenced was naive CD8+ T cells sorted from blood. These TCRs come from a man between 18 and 35 years old in good health. The CDR3 runs from the conserved cysteine through the conserved F or W. A D gene is named only where the DNA matches it firmly. The size of a clone is reported for some rows only, either as once, few or many, or as a class for expanded clones.

size	J	D	V	CDR3	DNA
-	TRBJ1-1	-	TRBV5-6	CASRENNERTEAFF	TGTGCCAGCAGGGAAAACAATGAACGCACTGAAGCTTTCTTT
-	TRBJ2-1	TRBD1	TRBV30	CAWSPDRGTYNEQFF	TGTGCCTGGAGCCCTGACAGGGGAACCTACAATGAGCAGTTCTTC
-	TRBJ1-1	-	TRBV6-5	CASSYSTGLEAFF	TGTGCCAGCAGTTACTCGACGGGACTAGAAGCTTTCTTT
-	TRBJ1-1	-	TRBV28	CASSFPPRTTENTEAFF	TGTGCCAGCAGTTTTCCCCCACGCACAACGGAGAACACTGAAGCTTTCTTT
few	TRBJ1-1	-	TRBV30	CAWSVGVNTEAFF	TGTGCCTGGAGTGTAGGGGTGAACACTGAAGCTTTCTTT
-	TRBJ2-7	-	TRBV7-2	CASSSENYEQYF	TGTGCCAGCAGCAGTGAAAACTACGAGCAGTACTTC
-	TRBJ1-1	-	TRBV28	CASILGRGNTEAFF	TGTGCCAGCATCCTGGGTCGGGGGAACACTGAAGCTTTCTTT
-	TRBJ2-5	-	TRBV28	CASSFPQEGRETQYF	TGTGCCAGCAGTTTCCCCCAGGAGGGTAGGGAGACCCAGTACTTC
-	TRBJ2-3	-	TRBV15	CATSPIPPDTQYF	TGTGCCACCAGCCCGATCCCCCCAGATACGCAGTATTTT
-	TRBJ2-2	-	TRBV4-3	CASRDLLAGELFF	TGCGCCAGCAGAGACTTACTCGCCGGGGAGCTGTTTTTT
-	TRBJ2-1	TRBD2	TRBV6-6	CASSYPTSGSHNEQFF	TGTGCCAGCAGTTACCCGACTAGCGGGAGCCACAATGAGCAGTTCTTC
few	TRBJ2-7	-	TRBV28	CASSSSYEQYF	TGTGCCAGCAGTTCCAGCTACGAGCAGTACTTC
-	TRBJ2-7	-	TRBV4-1	CASSQERDIFYEQYF	TGCGCCAGCAGCCAAGAAAGGGACATCTTCTACGAGCAGTACTTC
-	TRBJ2-7	TRBD2	TRBV5-6	CASSSGTSGFYEQYF	TGTGCCAGCAGCTCCGGGACTAGCGGGTTCTACGAGCAGTACTTC
-	TRBJ1-1	-	TRBV4-1	CASSQDWGPQTEAFF	TGCGCCAGCAGCCAAGATTGGGGTCCCCAAACTGAAGCTTTCTTT
-	TRBJ2-1	-	TRBV7-9	CASSPRVEYNEQFF	TGTGCCAGCAGCCCAAGAGTCGAGTACAATGAGCAGTTCTTC
-	TRBJ2-3	-	TRBV6-6	CASSYTPTDTQYF	TGTGCCAGCAGTTACACCCCCACAGATACGCAGTATTTT
-	TRBJ2-7	-	TRBV18	CASSPPPGQGTYEQYF	TGTGCCAGCTCACCACCACCCGGGCAGGGTACCTACGAGCAGTACTTC
-	TRBJ2-6	-	TRBV2	CASRGGVLGLAGANVLTF	TGTGCCAGCAGAGGGGGGGTGCTAGGACTAGCTGGGGCCAACGTCCTGACTTTC
-	TRBJ2-7	-	TRBV7-2	CASSFLAGRLHEQYF	TGTGCCAGCAGCTTCCTAGCAGGGAGGTTGCACGAGCAGTACTTC
-	TRBJ2-7	TRBD1	TRBV5-6	CASSVARMDRSLYEQYF	TGTGCCAGCAGCGTGGCCAGGATGGACAGGTCTCTATACGAGCAGTACTTC
-	TRBJ1-5	-	TRBV21-1	CASSKCRQVNSNQPQHF	TGTGCCAGCAGCAAATGCCGACAGGTAAATAGCAATCAGCCCCAGCATTTT
-	TRBJ2-7	TRBD1	TRBV7-9	CASSSHQGAREQYF	TGTGCCAGCAGCTCTCACCAGGGGGCGAGGGAGCAGTACTTC
-	TRBJ2-1	TRBD1	TRBV6-6	CASSSGTGLDNEQFF	TGTGCCAGCAGCTCCGGGACAGGGCTCGACAATGAGCAGTTCTTC
-	TRBJ2-7	-	TRBV29-1	CSVDDGSSYEQYF	TGCAGCGTGGATGACGGATCCTCCTACGAGCAGTACTTC